In its sample, the clone carrying this T cell receptor (beta chain) was seen many times. Its specificity is unknown. The lymph nodes were axillary draining lymph nodes from breast cancer patients. CDR1 is SEHNR, CDR2 FQNEAQ, per germline (reference sequence). The junction had 14 bases not matched to a gene; V was cut back by 5 bases and J by 4 bases. The CDR3 length is 17 residues. The data stem from a study of breast tumors, draining lymph nodes, adjacent tissues. Study-wide points: Most tumor T cells seemingly derive from lymph node, then expand in tumor.

TCRdb redid the calling of the multiplex PCR reads with MiXCR, one entry per CDR3 protein. This sample has about 180,000 distinct CDR3 sequences; about 34% occur once, and the top ten carry roughly 3.8%. This receptor was taken from a female donor with breast cancer. Some clones in this sample may be carry-over from other donors' samples. The sample consisted of axillary lymph node tissue. This chain joins TRBV7-9 and TRBJ2-5; TRBD2 matches at 9 bases. In DNA, the CDR3 is TGTGCCAGCAGCCAACCTTCGGGTAGCGGGAGTCTAGAGACCCAGTACTTC. Its translation is CASSQPSGSGSLETQYF.